This T cell receptor (beta chain) originates from a study of read filtering for tumor transcriptome and immune sequencing (dated by TCRdb to 2020 to 2022). A note on the overall study: Of the patients in the cohort, fewer than 20 were male and fewer than 15 were female, and their mean age was around 66 years, with a range of about 47 to 85. Using the same bone marrow samples, the study compared TCR repertoires obtained by targeted immune repertoire sequencing with those obtained by bulk whole-transcriptome sequencing. Under revised international staging, roughly eight patients fell into R-ISS I, 15 or so into R-ISS II and over 5 into R-ISS III. TCR-region mapped reads per sample ranged from about 3.5 to 11 million with IR-seq versus only about 80 to 1,300 with RNA-seq. After DNase treatment, whole-transcriptome libraries were prepared with the TruSeq RNA Access Library Prep Kit. As a main aim, a read-filtering strategy for immune repertoire data was addressed, with the specific question being whether clonotypes supported by a single read should be removed.

Reading from cysteine to phenylalanine, the CDR3 counts 17 amino acids. Only the CDR3 region is kept as DNA, spanning 51 bases read in frame from base 1. CDR1 is given as DFQATT and CDR2 as SNEGSKA, both from the germline V gene (reference sequence). Note on this clonotype: The antigen it recognizes is unknown. A much larger clone differs by one base, so this may be a read error.

Broader findings and caveats from the paper: The correlation between IR-seq and RNA-seq shared clonotype proportions rose when single-read clonotypes were removed. IR-seq captured clonotypes at much higher depth and more reliably than RNA-seq, and smaller IR-seq throughput sufficed to identify most shared clonotypes. The sorted CD138-negative fraction was a mixed bone marrow immune population, not purified T cells. In IR-seq, 80% to 85% of clonotypes but 3% to 4.5% of total reads were represented by single-read clonotypes, whereas in RNA-seq, approximately 73% of clonotypes and approximately 40% of reads were represented by single-read clonotypes.

Every patient had bone marrow sampled at the time of active disease. Ficoll-Hypaque density gradient centrifugation was used to isolate bone marrow mononuclear cells. Myeloma plasma cells were removed and CD138-negative cells were collected by negative selection after labeling with CD138 magnetic microbeads on a MACS separator. The purity of the isolated cells was checked by flow cytometry with CD138 antibodies on an Attune NxT. TRIzol reagent was used to extract total RNA, and a NanoDrop spectrophotometer was used to quantify the extracted RNA. For each patient, the CD138-negative bone marrow sample underwent paired RNA-seq and IR-seq. The Immunoverse kit was used to build TCR libraries from 400 ng RNA, with molecular barcoded adaptors covering alpha/delta and beta/gamma chains. The same RNA used for transcriptome sequencing was used for TCR library preparation. Sequencing of TCR libraries was carried out on an Illumina HiSeq 4000 with 2 x 150 cycles. On the authors' methods: MiXCR aligned TCR reads to human V, D, J and C references and assembled the aligned reads into CDR3 clonotypes, with quality filtering and error correction included. Clonotype counts and gene usage diversity were analyzed with the tcR package in R. Raw mapping reads were checked after the RNA-seq reads had been mapped by STAR aligner version 2.5.3a onto the human GRCh37 genome. To test how sequencing depth affected the clonotypes detected, IR-seq fastq files were randomly downsampled with Seqtk 1.3. The public reads were quality trimmed at Q25 with fastp and then assembled into clones with MiXCR by TCRdb, keeping productive beta chains. Each CDR3 protein gets just one entry, which takes the most common genes and DNA from the rows behind it. V and J calls and clone size were set by TCRdb, not the authors. The sample yields 75,000 to 90,000 distinct CDR3 sequences; roughly an eighth were counted once. The ten largest clones take up under 15% of the sample.

This receptor was identified in a donor aged 40 or over with multiple myeloma. Material: a population of CD138-negative cells sorted from bone marrow. According to the study, the label for this sample's cell subset or site signals: bone marrow mononuclear cells depleted of CD138+ plasma/myeloma cells by negative magnetic selection. This chain is built from TRBV20-1 and TRBJ2-1; TRBD1 is a possible D gene, resting on 6 matching bases. The CDR3 region has the sequence CSARLTGTRYQKNGQFF. Read as DNA, the sequence is TGCAGTGCTAGACTGACCGGGACAAGGTACCAGAAAAATGGGCAGTTCTTC.